This T cell receptor beta chain is from a study of CD4 and CD8 cells across lung adenocarcinoma regions. TCRdb reanalysed the PCR reads using MiXCR and keeps one entry per CDR3 protein. Counted here are 20,000 to 25,000 distinct CDR3 sequences, around half occurring once; the ten biggest clones make up 27%. Samples came from patients with localized non-small cell lung adenocarcinoma. This clonotype was detected only once. The germline CDR1 and CDR2 sequences are MGHRA and YSYEKL. The CDR3 is 17 amino acids. V was trimmed by 1 base and J by 0 bases, leaving 10 bases between them. Material: CD8+ T cells from the center of a lung tumor. V usage is TRBV4-1 and J usage is TRBJ2-6; unclear D gene. The sequence was collected from a female donor with lung adenocarcinoma. The CD4 and CD8 labels of this study may be unreliable. The CDR3 protein is CASSQAPSLSGANVLTF. The CDR3 DNA follows: TGCGCCAGCAGCCAAGCCCCGAGCCTCTCTGGGGCCAACGTCCTGACTTTC.